Each of the 24 T cell receptor beta chains below was sequenced from the same sample in a study of T cell responses to AZD1222 COVID-19 vaccine. TCRdb's copy holds only in-frame clones and misses some; the assay was immunoSEQ multiplex PCR. The sample shows around 150,000 clones, over 90% of them seen only once. The sample here was peripheral blood, taken on day 0 of AZD1222 vaccination. The receptor source for this set is an adult in good health.

The chain is built from TRBV30 and TRBJ1-1; D call uncertain. This CDR3 has 12 residues. CDR1 GTSNPN and CDR2 SVGIG come from the germline V gene (reference sequence). V lost 3 bases, J lost 5 bases, and 10 bases lay in between. The CDR3 spells CAWSPGGTEAFF. In DNA, the CDR3 is TGTGCCTGGAGCCCTGGCGGAACTGAAGCTTTCTTT.

The chain has TRBV5-1 and TRBJ2-7; 11 bases are a match to TRBD2. The V segment lost 4 bases and the J segment 6 bases; nucleotides outside the gene matches: 9. Germline CDR1 is SGHRS and CDR2 is YFSETQ. The CDR3 is made up of 15 amino acids. CDR3 nucleotide sequence: TGCGCCAGCAGCGCGACTAGCGGGAACGGCCCCGAGCAGTACTTC. Amino acid sequence: CASSATSGNGPEQYF.

This chain connects TRBV28 to TRBJ1-4; 7 positions match TRBD1. The germline V gene encodes CDR1 MDHEN and CDR2 SYDVKM. The length of the CDR3 is 15 residues. V gave up 3 bases and J gave up 15 bases; unmatched junction bases: 16. The CDR3 protein is CASSFSFEGALRMFF. The CDR3 nucleotides are TGTGCCAGCAGTTTCAGTTTCGAGGGGGCGCTGAGGATGTTTTTT.

This chain connects TRBV7-2 to TRBJ1-2; 9 bases agree with TRBD1. V shed 2 bases and J 3 bases; nucleotides not matched to a gene: 7. Germline CDR1 is SGHTA and CDR2 is FQGNSA. The CDR3 has 16 amino acids. The CDR3 protein is CASSLFGTGFDYGYTF. For the CDR3, the DNA is TGTGCCAGCAGCTTATTTGGGACAGGGTTTGACTATGGCTACACCTTC.

The rearrangement joins TRBV5-4 to TRBJ2-4, with 7 bases lining up with TRBD1. J gave up 9 bases and V 0 bases, and 9 bases lay outside the gene matches. This CDR3 contains 15 residues. Germline CDR1 and CDR2: SGHNT and YYREEE (reference sequence). CDR3 residues: CASSLEGGRLSIQYF. The CDR3 region has the DNA TGTGCCAGCAGCTTGGAAGGGGGCCGTTTAAGCATTCAGTACTTC.

The chain employs TRBV11-2 and TRBJ1-5; possible D gene TRBD1, 6 bases. V lost 1 base and J lost 8, with 12 bases in between. The germline V gene encodes CDR1 SGHAT and CDR2 FQNNGV. The CDR3 length is 14 residues. CDR3 sequence reads: CASSLALGAEPQHF. The CDR3 nucleotides read TGTGCCAGCAGCTTAGCCCTGGGGGCGGAGCCCCAGCATTTT.

In regard to this clone: Within the sample, other DNA sequences also encode this same CDR3. This chain links TRBV4-3 with TRBJ2-6; no clear D. With 0 bases removed from V and 0 bases from J, the gap between germline ends came to 12 bases. Germline V gene sequence: CDR1 LGHNA, CDR2 YSLEER. The CDR3 totals 18 residues. The CDR3 DNA follows: TGCGCCAGCAGCCAAGATCGGGCCTCTAGCTCTGGGGCCAACGTCCTGACTTTC. As protein: CASSQDRASSSGANVLTF.

The chain's CDR3 is CASTPMSGRYNEQFF. The DNA for the CDR3 is TGTGCCAGCACCCCTATGAGCGGGCGCTACAATGAGCAGTTCTTC. V is TRBV27 and J is TRBJ2-1; a weak D match, TRBD2 (6 bases). CDR3 length: 15 amino acids. CDR1 is MNHEY, CDR2 SMNVEV, per germline (reference sequence). V lost 7 bases and J 3 bases, leaving 16 bases between the germline ends.

This rearrangement joins TRBV4-1 to TRBJ1-5; D unclear. CDR3 length equals 17 residues. Per the germline V gene, CDR1 is MGHRA and CDR2 is YSYEKL. Trimming removed 0 bases from V and 1 base from J, with 13 bases in between. For the CDR3, the DNA is TGCGCCAGCAGCCAAGAGAGCGGGTCGTTGAGCAATCAGCCCCAGCATTTT. It encodes CASSQESGSLSNQPQHF.

The V and J genes are TRBV30 and TRBJ1-3, with no clear D. The germline V gene has CDR1 GTSNPN and CDR2 SVGIG (reference sequence). Between the trimmed V and J ends, which lost 4 bases and 4 bases, there was a span of 14 bases. There are 14 residues in the CDR3. CDR3 sequence reads: CAWMAGLNGNTIYF. In DNA, the CDR3 is TGTGCCTGGATGGCCGGACTCAACGGAAACACCATATATTTT.

The count of this clone is one. V and J are TRBV7-6 and TRBJ1-5; no firm D call. Germline V CDR1 and CDR2: SGHVS, FNYEAQ. Trimming removed 1 base from V and 7 bases from J, with 8 bases in between. The CDR3 is 13 residues long. The CDR3 bases are TGTGCCAGCAGCTTAGACGCTGGACAGCCCCAGCATTTT. Its translation: CASSLDAGQPQHF. Complete variable domain (other parts from reference TRBV7-6 and TRBJ1-5): GAGVSQSPRYKVTKRGQDVALRCDPISGHVSLYWYRQALGQGPEFLTYFNYEAQQDKSGLPNDRFSAERPEGSISTLTIQRTEQRDSAMYRCASSLDAGQPQHFGDGTRLSIL.

The chain is built from TRBV11-2 and TRBJ2-5, with unresolved D. The germline V gene has CDR1 SGHAT and CDR2 FQNNGV. Trimming removed 5 bases at V and 1 base at J, with 2 bases between. The CDR3 length is 11 residues. The CDR3 sequence: CASSPQETQYF. Here the CDR3 DNA reads TGTGCCAGCAGCCCCCAAGAGACCCAGTACTTC.

CDR3 region: CASSVLMNTEAFF. As DNA, the CDR3 is TGTGCCAGCAGCGTATTAATGAACACTGAAGCTTTCTTT. This chain connects TRBV9 to TRBJ1-1; D remains unclear. Trimming took off 1 base at V and 0 bases at J, with 4 bases between the two ends. Germline lookup yields CDR1 SGDLS and CDR2 YYNGEE. CDR3 length: 13 amino acids.

The chain joins TRBV9 to TRBJ2-7; D is unresolved. Germline V gene sequence: CDR1 SGDLS, CDR2 YYNGEE. Deletions cut 0 bases from V and 2 bases from J, with 9 bases between. The CDR3 contains 14 residues. The CDR3 reads CASSVEASPYEQYF. CDR3 coding DNA: TGTGCCAGCAGCGTAGAGGCCAGCCCCTACGAGCAGTACTTC.

This rearrangement joins TRBV19 to TRBJ1-3; D uncertain. Germline V gene sequence: CDR1 LNHDA, CDR2 SQIVND (reference sequence). This CDR3 has 15 amino acids. The germline V and J ends were trimmed by 5 bases and 1 base, with 12 bases remaining between them. CDR3 bases: TGTGCCAGTAGTCCAAGGGTAGGATCTGGAAACACCATATATTTT. This gives the protein CASSPRVGSGNTIYF.

The rearrangement joins TRBV5-1 to TRBJ1-2, with TRBD1 matching over 7 bases. CDR1 and CDR2 (germline): SGHRS, YFSETQ. Trimming cost V 4 bases and J 8 bases; bases outside gene matches: 11. This CDR3 comprises 14 residues. CDR3 sequence (DNA): TGCGCCAGCAGCCCGGGGAGGACAGGTGTAGGCTACACCTTC. It encodes CASSPGRTGVGYTF.

This chain joins TRBV6-5 and TRBJ2-2; the D is unclear. Germline CDR1 and CDR2: MNHEY and SVGAGI. The CDR3 extends over 16 amino acids. Trimming took off 4 bases at V and 6 bases at J, with 18 bases between the two ends. CDR3 amino acids: CASSSPRRSVPGELFF. The CDR3 bases are TGTGCCAGCAGTTCCCCGCGCCGGTCCGTTCCCGGGGAGCTGTTTTTT.

The V and J genes are TRBV3-1 (or the pseudogene TRBV3-2) and TRBJ1-3; D unclear. V lost 0 bases to trimming and J lost 6 bases, with 12 bases between them. The CDR3 spans 15 residues. CDR1 is LGHDT, CDR2 YNNKEL, per germline (reference sequence). The CDR3 loop reads CASSQESRPTNTIYF. CDR3 DNA: TGTGCCAGCAGCCAAGAATCTCGACCTACAAACACCATATATTTT.

The chain is built from TRBV7-9 and TRBJ1-2; D perhaps matches TRBD1 (5 bases). The V and J ends lost 0 bases and 0 bases respectively, with 11 bases between them. Per the germline V gene, CDR1 is SEHNR and CDR2 is FQNEAQ (reference sequence). The CDR3 sequence is 16 residues long. CDR3 in amino acids: CASSLALDSPNYGYTF. In DNA, the CDR3 is TGTGCCAGCAGCTTAGCGCTAGACAGCCCTAACTATGGCTACACCTTC.

The chain employs TRBV6-5 and TRBJ1-2, with unresolved D. Trimming removed 2 bases at V and 4 bases at J, with 14 bases between. From germline, CDR1 is MNHEY and CDR2 SVGAGI. This CDR3 region has 15 residues. This CDR3 is CASSYGVRFRYGYTF. The CDR3 coding sequence is TGTGCCAGCAGTTACGGGGTGAGGTTTCGCTATGGCTACACCTTC.

J is TRBJ1-2 and V is TRBV4-1; 7 bases map to TRBD1. With V trimmed by 2 bases and J by 4 bases, 10 bases remained unmatched. The CDR3 is 16 residues long. CDR1 and CDR2 (germline): MGHRA, YSYEKL. The CDR3 sequence: CASSQPRQGVGYGYTF. DNA of the CDR3: TGCGCCAGCAGCCAACCCAGGCAGGGGGTCGGCTATGGCTACACCTTC.

The rearrangement joins TRBV4-2 to TRBJ2-4; 11 bases align to TRBD2. The germline CDR1 and CDR2 sequences are LGHNA and YNFKEQ. This CDR3 contains 18 residues. V was clipped by 0 bases and J by 3 bases; unmatched bases: 7. The CDR3 sequence is CASSQDHLAGGNKNIQYF. The CDR3 DNA follows: TGTGCCAGCAGCCAAGACCACCTAGCGGGGGGCAACAAAAACATTCAGTACTTC.

This clone has only a few counts. The chain employs TRBV28 and TRBJ2-1; the D call may be TRBD1 or TRBD2 (5 bases each). This CDR3 is built from 14 residues. Germline V gene sequence: CDR1 MDHEN, CDR2 SYDVKM. With 6 bases removed from V and 3 bases from J, the gap between germline ends came to 12 bases. Written as DNA, the CDR3 is TGTGCCAGCAGCGCCGGGACGTACTACAATGAGCAGTTCTTC. It is translated as CASSAGTYYNEQFF.

The chain carries TRBV10-2 and TRBJ1-4; the match to TRBD1 covers 9 bases. CDR1 is WSHSY and CDR2 is SAAADI in the germline V gene. There are 14 residues in the CDR3. Trimming cost V 7 bases and J 8 bases; bases outside gene matches: 8. CDR3 protein: CASNPGQGREKLFF. The CDR3 nucleotides are TGCGCCAGCAACCCGGGACAGGGAAGGGAAAAACTGTTTTTT.